This TCR beta chain was observed in a study of blood T cell repertoires in COVID-19 (dated by TCRdb to between 2020 and 2021). Regarding the study in general: The collaborator samples originated in the United States, Italy and Spain and spanned the acute and convalescent phases of COVID-19. The material from the prospective study consisted of cDNA or gDNA derived from T cells, B-cell-depleted T cells, or PBMCs. Deeply sampled blood TCRbeta repertoires from subjects exposed to, actively infected with, or recovered from COVID-19 were included in the dataset. The repertoires were released in a freely available public database meant as a resource for research on the immune response to SARS-CoV-2. Samples came from the ongoing ImmuneRACE study (first 160 participants) plus 1,254 subjects from 6 global collaborators. Sample metadata almost always included a de-identified subject ID, COVID-19 status, age in years and sex. Where HLA class I and class II types were available, the types were taken from metadata supplied by the sample provider, not from assay-based typing. The paper as a whole reports these results and caveats: How much clinical and demographic metadata was included differed by source and by participant, and the metadata was provided uncurated.

This clone was counted once. What this receptor recognizes is not known. No quality values exist for individual bases; no much larger clone is one base distant. The collaborating institutions used their own protocols to collect whole blood in K2EDTA tubes. Collaborator samples were shipped for TCRbeta analysis as frozen whole blood, isolated PBMCs, or DNA extracted from either sample type. The immunoSEQ Assay, a bias-controlled multiplex PCR, was used to amplify TCRbeta CDR3 regions from genomic DNA. The paper's data handling went like this. Within the assay, amplification of reference gene primers was used to estimate how many nucleated cells each sample contained. Sequence reads were collapsed and filtered to measure the absolute abundance of every unique TCRbeta CDR3 rearrangement. Productive Simpson clonality was computed per sample as the square root of Simpson's diversity index over productive rearrangements. TCRdb stores this immuneACCESS table with in-frame sequences only. Part of the clones is absent; in the studies checked, under half of the shortfall reflects unresolved V genes, and no reason is known for the rest. The V and J calls and clone size come from that table; D and trimming were worked out from the DNA. The sample yields 200,000 or so clones; 70% to 90% were counted once. The top ten clones comprise approximately 2.3% of the sample.

Input material: peripheral blood. The TCR sequence derives from a man in his sixties or seventies with active or convalescent COVID-19.

The sequenced DNA: TGCAGCGTTGTCCAGGGAAATCAGCCCCAGCATTTT. Translated, it reads CSVVQGNQPQHF. The sequence is built from TRBV29-1 and TRBJ1-5, and the D gene may be TRBD1, 5 bases matching. V is pared back by 4 bases and J by 4 bases, with 8 bases lying between the germline termini. CDR1 and CDR2, per the germline V gene, are SQVTM and ANQGSEA. The CDR3 holds 12 amino acids from the cysteine to the phenylalanine. Just the 36-base CDR3 DNA is kept, in frame starting at base 1.